Listed here are 17 T cell receptor beta chains from one sample, sequenced in a study of blood T cell repertoires in COVID-19. Libraries were prepared by immunoSEQ multiplex PCR; TCRdb keeps only in-frame clonotypes and omits some of them. The sample includes under 300,000 clones, around 90% of them seen just once. Sequenced material: peripheral blood. The source of these receptors is a man over 45 with acute or convalescent COVID-19.

This rearrangement joins TRBV30 to TRBJ2-7; 7 bases match TRBD1. Germline V gives CDR1 GTSNPN, CDR2 SVGIG (reference sequence). With V trimmed by 6 bases and J by 0 bases, 5 bases remained unmatched. This CDR3 is built from 13 residues. CDR3 amino acids: CACSQGFSYEQYF. As DNA, the CDR3 is TGTGCCTGCTCACAGGGGTTCTCCTACGAGCAGTACTTC.

The chain combines TRBV7-9 with TRBJ2-7, with 10 bases that match TRBD2. J gave up 0 bases and V 8 bases, and 4 bases lay outside the gene matches. The CDR3 is 14 amino acids. The germline CDR1 and CDR2 sequences are SEHNR and FQNEAQ (reference sequence). This chain's CDR3 is CASDSGGLSYEQYF. CDR3 nucleotide sequence: TGTGCCAGCGATAGCGGGGGGCTCTCCTACGAGCAGTACTTC.

The chain couples TRBV29-1 to TRBJ1-1, with TRBD1 matching over 10 bases. After removal of 4 bases from V and 0 bases from J, the junction contained 8 bases not matched to a gene. CDR1 SQVTM and CDR2 ANQGSEA come from the germline V gene. The CDR3 has 16 amino acids. The CDR3 loop is CSVAGDRGMVNTEAFF. The CDR3 bases are TGCAGCGTTGCTGGGGACAGGGGCATGGTGAACACTGAAGCTTTCTTT.

This chain joins TRBV7-9 and TRBJ2-3, with 7 bases identical to TRBD2. Unmatched junction bases numbered 6, after V lost 6 bases and J lost 0 bases. This CDR3 is 15 amino acids long. Germline V gene sequence: CDR1 SEHNR, CDR2 FQNEAQ (reference sequence). DNA for the CDR3: TGTGCCAGCAGTACCGGGGGGTCTAGCACAGATACGCAGTATTTT. Residues: CASSTGGSSTDTQYF.

This rearrangement joins TRBV10-3 to TRBJ2-5, with D possibly being TRBD1 (5 bases). Germline values: CDR1 ENHRY, CDR2 SYGVKD. Trimming pared 4 bases from V and 3 bases from J, leaving 12 bases between. This CDR3 is 14 amino acids long. The CDR3 DNA is TGTGCCATCAGTGCGTCCCTAGGGGAAGAGACCCAGTACTTC. Translated, it gives CAISASLGEETQYF.

The chain uses TRBV21-1 and TRBJ2-7; TRBD1 is the table's D call and was not checked against the DNA. TRBV21-1 is designated a pseudogene. The CDR3 covers 15 residues. CDR3 DNA sequence: TGTGCCAGCAGCAAAGTGCACAGGGAAAGCTACGAGCAGTACTTC. Its translation is CASSKVHRESYEQYF.

The V and J genes are TRBV6-5 and TRBJ1-5, with TRBD1 matching 7 bases. The CDR3 runs 14 residues. Trimming took 6 bases from V and 1 from J; bases not matched to a gene: 3. Germline V gene lookup returns CDR1 MNHEY and CDR2 SVGAGI. The CDR3, as DNA: TGTGCCAGCAGGACAGGGATGAGCAATCAGCCCCAGCATTTT. Its protein is CASRTGMSNQPQHF.

This chain links TRBV29-1 with TRBJ2-2; D possibly corresponds to TRBD2 (5 bases). The CDR3 is 11 amino acids. Between the trimmed V and J ends, which lost 7 bases and 4 bases, there was a span of 7 bases. The V gene's germline CDR1 is SQVTM and CDR2 ANQGSEA. The CDR3 coding sequence is TGCAGCGGCCGGGGCACCGGGGAGCTGTTTTTT. It codes for CSGRGTGELFF.

The V and J genes are TRBV3-1 (or the pseudogene TRBV3-2) and TRBJ1-2, with 8 bases fitting TRBD1. The CDR3 spans 15 residues. The germline CDR1 and CDR2 sequences are LGHDT and YNNKEL (reference sequence). The ends lost 1 base at V and 8 bases at J; junction bases unmatched: 9. The CDR3 sequence: CASSQVVQGDNGYTF. Here the CDR3 DNA reads TGTGCCAGCAGCCAAGTTGTACAGGGGGACAACGGCTACACCTTC.

V and J are TRBV2 and TRBJ2-3, with 7 bases matching TRBD1. Per germline, CDR1 SNHLY and CDR2 FYNNEI. Losses at the gene ends were 8 bases for V and 4 bases for J; bases not matched to a gene: 6. There are 13 residues in the CDR3. The CDR3 coding sequence is TGTGCCAGCCAACAGGGGCTCGCAGATACGCAGTATTTT. Protein sequence: CASQQGLADTQYF.

The chain links TRBV27 to TRBJ1-5; weak D call: TRBD1 (6 bases). V lost 3 bases to trimming and J lost 4 bases, with 10 bases between them. In germline, CDR1 is MNHEY, CDR2 SMNVEV (reference sequence). There are 14 residues in the CDR3. CDR3 in amino acids: CASSLGGLNQPQHF. Here the CDR3 DNA reads TGTGCCAGCAGTTTGGGGGGGCTGAATCAGCCCCAGCATTTT.

The CDR3 DNA follows: TGTGCCAGCAGCGCACAGGGGTTGAGCTCTGGAAACACCATATATTTT. Its translation: CASSAQGLSSGNTIYF. V is TRBV9 and J is TRBJ1-3, with 7 bases identical to TRBD1. Looked up from germline, CDR1 is SGDLS and CDR2 is YYNGEE. The CDR3 has 16 amino acids. Trimming took 3 bases from V and 0 from J; bases not matched to a gene: 6.

To note about this clone: Other DNA variants within this sample encode the same CDR3. This chain connects TRBV2 to TRBJ1-5; D is ambiguous. CDR1 is SNHLY, CDR2 FYNNEI, per germline. CDR3 length: 12 amino acids. V was trimmed by 6 bases and J by 1 base, leaving 4 bases between them. In DNA form, the CDR3 reads TGTGCCAGCAGACGGAGCAATCAGCCCCAGCATTTT. The encoded protein is CASRRSNQPQHF.

This clone was recorded a few times. The chain recombines TRBV19 with TRBJ2-1; TRBD2 agrees at 8 bases. The CDR3 totals 13 residues. V shed 3 bases and J 9 bases; nucleotides not matched to a gene: 4. Germline V CDR1 and CDR2: LNHDA, SQIVND (reference sequence). The CDR3 DNA reads as TGTGCCAGTAGTATCGGGGGGGCCTCTGAGCAGTTCTTC. Translating gives CASSIGGASEQFF. Together with reference TRBV19 and TRBJ2-1, the CDR3 gives the full variable domain: DGGITQSPKYLFRKEGQNVTLSCEQNLNHDAMYWYRQDPGQGLRLIYYSQIVNDFQKGDIAEGYSVSREKKESFPLTVTSAQKNPTAFYLCASSIGGASEQFFGPGTRLTVL.

This sequence joins TRBV19 and TRBJ1-2; D unresolved. V lost 5 bases to trimming and J lost 8 bases, with 15 bases between them. The CDR3 is made up of 13 amino acids. Germline lookup yields CDR1 LNHDA and CDR2 SQIVND (reference sequence). This CDR3 reads CASSVRPSRGYTF. CDR3 nucleotide sequence: TGTGCCAGTAGTGTGAGGCCCTCCCGGGGCTACACCTTC.

This clone was picked up a small number of times. The chain is built from TRBV18 and TRBJ1-5, with D unresolved. Germline CDR1 reads KGHSH; CDR2 reads LQKENI. CDR3 length: 15 amino acids. V lost 6 bases and J lost 2, with 14 bases in between. Written as DNA, the CDR3 is TGTGCCAGCTCCCCATCGGAGGGAGGCAATCAGCCCCAGCATTTT. This gives the protein CASSPSEGGNQPQHF.

The rearrangement links TRBV7-2 to TRBJ2-5; 12 bases align to TRBD2. This CDR3 is built from 14 residues. V was pared by 5 bases and J by 14 bases, with 12 bases of the junction left unmatched. Germline V gene sequence: CDR1 SGHTA, CDR2 FQGNSA. CDR3 nucleotides: TGTGCCAGCAGCATTGGACTAGCGGGGACCCACGTTTACTTC. Amino acids: CASSIGLAGTHVYF.